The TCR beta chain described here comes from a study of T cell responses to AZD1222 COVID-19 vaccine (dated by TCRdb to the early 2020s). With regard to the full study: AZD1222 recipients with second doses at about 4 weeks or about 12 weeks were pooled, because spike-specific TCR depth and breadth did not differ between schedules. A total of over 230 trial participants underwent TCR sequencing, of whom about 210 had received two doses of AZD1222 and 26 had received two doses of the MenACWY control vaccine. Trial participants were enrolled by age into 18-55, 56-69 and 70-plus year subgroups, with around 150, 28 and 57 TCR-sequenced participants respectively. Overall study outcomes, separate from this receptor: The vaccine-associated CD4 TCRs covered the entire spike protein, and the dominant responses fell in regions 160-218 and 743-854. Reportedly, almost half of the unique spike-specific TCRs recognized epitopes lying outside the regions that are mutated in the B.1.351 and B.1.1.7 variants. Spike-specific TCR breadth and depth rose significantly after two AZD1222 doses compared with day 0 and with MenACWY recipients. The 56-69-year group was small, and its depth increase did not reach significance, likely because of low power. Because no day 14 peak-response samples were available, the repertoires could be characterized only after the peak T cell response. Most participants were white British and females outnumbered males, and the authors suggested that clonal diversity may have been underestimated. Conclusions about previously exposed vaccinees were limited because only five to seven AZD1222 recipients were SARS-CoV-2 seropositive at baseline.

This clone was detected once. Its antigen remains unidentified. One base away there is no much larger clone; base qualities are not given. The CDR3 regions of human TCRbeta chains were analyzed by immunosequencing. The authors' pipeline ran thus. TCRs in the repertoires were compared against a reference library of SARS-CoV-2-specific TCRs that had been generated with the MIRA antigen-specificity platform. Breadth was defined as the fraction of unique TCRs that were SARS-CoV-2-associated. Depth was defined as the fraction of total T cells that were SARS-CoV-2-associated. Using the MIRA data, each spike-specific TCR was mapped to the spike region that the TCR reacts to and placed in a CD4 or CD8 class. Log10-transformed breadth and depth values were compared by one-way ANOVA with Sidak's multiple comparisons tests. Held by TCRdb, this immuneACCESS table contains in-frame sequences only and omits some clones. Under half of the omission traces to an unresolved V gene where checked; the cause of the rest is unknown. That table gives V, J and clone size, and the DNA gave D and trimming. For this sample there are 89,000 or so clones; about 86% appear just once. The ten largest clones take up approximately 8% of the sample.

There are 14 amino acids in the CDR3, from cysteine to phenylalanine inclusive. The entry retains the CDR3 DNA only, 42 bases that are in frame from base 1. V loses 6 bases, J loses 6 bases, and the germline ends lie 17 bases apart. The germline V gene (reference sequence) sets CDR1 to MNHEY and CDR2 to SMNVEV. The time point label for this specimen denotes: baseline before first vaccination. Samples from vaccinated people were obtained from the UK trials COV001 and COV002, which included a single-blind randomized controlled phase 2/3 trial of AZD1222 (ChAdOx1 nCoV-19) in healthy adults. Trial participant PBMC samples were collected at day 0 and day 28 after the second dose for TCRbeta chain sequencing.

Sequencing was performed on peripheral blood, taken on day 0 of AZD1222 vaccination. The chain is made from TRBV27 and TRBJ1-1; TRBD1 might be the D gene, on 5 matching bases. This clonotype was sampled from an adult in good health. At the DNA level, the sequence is TGTGCCAGCAGCTACACGACAGCAAACGCTGAAGCTTTCTTT. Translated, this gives CASSYTTANAEAFF.